The 11 T cell receptor beta chains in this list originate from one sample, sequenced in a study of OX40 agonist ivuxolimab in advanced cancers. Method: immunoSEQ multiplex PCR; TCRdb's copy keeps in-frame clones and lacks some. The sample lists roughly 57,000 clones; roughly 73% were seen once. Source: CD4+ or CD8+ T cells sorted from blood, taken in a trial of the OX40 agonist ivuxolimab. The receptors here all came from an adult with an advanced solid tumor such as melanoma, head and neck, liver or kidney cancer.

The chain employs TRBV11-2 and TRBJ2-2, with 14 bases aligning to TRBD2. The V gene's germline CDR1 is SGHAT and CDR2 FQNNGV. J was trimmed by 8 bases and V by 4 bases; bases with no gene match: 6. There are 16 residues in the CDR3. The CDR3 nucleotides read TGTGCCAGCAGCTCCCCCGGACTAGCGGGAGGTGGGGAGCTGTTTTTT. Amino acid sequence: CASSSPGLAGGGELFF.

The rearrangement uses TRBV15 and TRBJ2-2; D remains ambiguous. Trimming removed 1 base at V and 5 bases at J, with 8 bases between. Germline V CDR1 and CDR2: LNHNV, YYDKDF (reference sequence). The CDR3 consists of 14 residues. The CDR3 DNA is TGTGCCACCAGCAGAGTTGACATAACCGGGGAGCTGTTTTTT. Encoded protein: CATSRVDITGELFF.

The chain uses TRBV5-8 and TRBJ2-5, with D maybe TRBD1 (5 bases). The V gene lost 4 bases and the J gene lost 4 bases, with 14 bases spanning the gap. Germline assignment: CDR1 SGHTS and CDR2 YDEGEE. The length of the CDR3 is 14 residues. CDR3 in amino acids: CASSTRQGSETQYF. The CDR3 coding sequence is TGTGCCAGCAGCACGCGGCAGGGTTCAGAGACCCAGTACTTC.

CDR3 loop: CASSLQAGHTYNEQFF. The CDR3 region has the DNA TGTGCCAGCAGCTTGCAAGCGGGACATACCTACAATGAGCAGTTCTTC. V usage is TRBV5-5 and J usage is TRBJ2-1, with a tentative D call TRBD2 (7 bases). This CDR3 comprises 16 residues. Trimming cost V 1 base and J 2 bases, with 13 bases left between them. From germline, CDR1 is SGHKS and CDR2 YYEKEE (reference sequence).

The genes are TRBV1 and TRBJ1-4. TRBV1 is tagged as a pseudogene. The CDR3 is 17 residues long. CDR3 in amino acids: CTTMGAEGGRTNEKLFF. Here the CDR3 DNA reads TGCACCACCATGGGGGCGGAGGGGGGGCGAACTAATGAAAAACTGTTTTTT.

This clone was counted only a few times. V and J are TRBV5-4 and TRBJ1-1, with a possible D match to TRBD1 (5 bases). The germline V gene encodes CDR1 SGHNT and CDR2 YYREEE (reference sequence). Deletions cut 1 base from V and 7 bases from J, with 14 bases between. The CDR3 is 14 amino acids. CDR3: CASSLRAMGGEAFF. CDR3 bases: TGTGCCAGCAGCTTGAGGGCTATGGGGGGTGAAGCTTTCTTT.

The rearrangement joins TRBV7-4 to TRBJ1-6; D ambiguous. This CDR3 has 15 amino acids. V gave up 6 bases and J gave up 7 bases, with 16 bases separating them. Germline V gene data show CDR1 as SGHVT and CDR2 as SQSDAQ. The CDR3 nucleotides are TGTGCCAGCAGTGGCTACTACCTGGGGAATTCACCCCTCCACTTT. This sequence encodes CASSGYYLGNSPLHF.

J is TRBJ1-4 and V is TRBV4-1; tentative D call: TRBD1 (6 bases). Germline values: CDR1 MGHRA, CDR2 YSYEKL. The length of the CDR3 is 15 residues. V lost 0 bases and J 5 bases, leaving 10 bases between the germline ends. DNA of the CDR3: TGCGCCAGCAGCCAAGAATGGCAGGGGAATGAAAAACTGTTTTTT. Translation gives CASSQEWQGNEKLFF.

The J gene is TRBJ1-3, the V gene TRBV18; no firm D call. The CDR3 extends over 15 amino acids. Trimming removed 1 base at V and 0 bases at J, with 7 bases between. CDR1 and CDR2 (germline): KGHSH, LQKENI. This CDR3 reads CASSPLASSGNTIYF. Written as DNA, the CDR3 is TGTGCCAGCTCACCACTAGCAAGCTCTGGAAACACCATATATTTT.

The V and J genes are TRBV7-2 and TRBJ1-1; tentatively, D is TRBD1 (5 bases). CDR3 length equals 13 residues. Germline V CDR1 and CDR2: SGHTA, FQGNSA. V gave up 5 bases and J gave up 1 base, with 8 bases separating them. CDR3 region: CASSADRNTEAFF. The CDR3 region has the DNA TGTGCCAGCAGCGCCGACAGGAACACTGAAGCTTTCTTT.

The V gene is TRBV7-6, the J gene TRBJ2-7; the D is unclear. In germline, CDR1 is SGHVS, CDR2 FNYEAQ. V shed 6 bases and J shed 4 bases, with 19 bases lying between them. The length of the CDR3 is 15 residues. The CDR3 region is CASSPRATPKYEQYF. CDR3 DNA: TGTGCCAGCAGTCCCAGAGCGACGCCCAAATACGAGCAGTACTTC. Drawing the rest from reference TRBV7-6 and TRBJ2-7, the complete variable domain is GAGVSQSPRYKVTKRGQDVALRCDPISGHVSLYWYRQALGQGPEFLTYFNYEAQQDKSGLPNDRFSAERPEGSISTLTIQRTEQRDSAMYRCASSPRATPKYEQYFGPGTRLTVT.